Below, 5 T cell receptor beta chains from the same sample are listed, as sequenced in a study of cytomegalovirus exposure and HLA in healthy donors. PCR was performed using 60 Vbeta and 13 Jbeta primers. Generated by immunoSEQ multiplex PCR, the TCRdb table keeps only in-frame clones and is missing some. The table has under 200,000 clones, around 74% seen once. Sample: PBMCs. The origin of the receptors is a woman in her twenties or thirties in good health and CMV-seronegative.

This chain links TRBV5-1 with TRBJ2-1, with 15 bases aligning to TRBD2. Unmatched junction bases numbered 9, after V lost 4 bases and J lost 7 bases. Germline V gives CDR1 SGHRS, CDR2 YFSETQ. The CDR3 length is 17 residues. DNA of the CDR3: TGCGCCAGCAGCCCTGGACTAGCGGGGGGGCCGGGGAATGAGCAGTTCTTC. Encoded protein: CASSPGLAGGPGNEQFF.

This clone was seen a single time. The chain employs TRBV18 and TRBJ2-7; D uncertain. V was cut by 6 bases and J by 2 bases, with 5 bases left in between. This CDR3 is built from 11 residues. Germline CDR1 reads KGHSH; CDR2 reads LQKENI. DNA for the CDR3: TGTGCCAGCTCCTCCCCCTACGAGCAGTACTTC. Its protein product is CASSSPYEQYF. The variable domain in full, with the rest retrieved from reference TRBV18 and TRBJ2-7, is NAGVMQNPRHLVRRRGQEARLRCSPMKGHSHVYWYRQLPEEGLKFMVYLQKENIIDESGMPKERFSAEFPKEGPSILRIQQVVRGDSAAYFCASSSPYEQYFGPGTRLTVT.

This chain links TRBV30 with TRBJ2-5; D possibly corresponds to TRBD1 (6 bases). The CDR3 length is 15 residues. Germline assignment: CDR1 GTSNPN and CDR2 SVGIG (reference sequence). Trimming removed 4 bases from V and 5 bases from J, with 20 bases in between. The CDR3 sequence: CAWIRGGPGGETQYF. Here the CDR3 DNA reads TGTGCCTGGATTCGAGGGGGACCTGGTGGGGAGACCCAGTACTTC. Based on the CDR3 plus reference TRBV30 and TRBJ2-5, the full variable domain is SQTIHQWPATLVQPVGSPLSLECTVEGTSNPNLYWYRQAAGRGLQLLFYSVGIGQISSEVPQNLSASRPQDRQFILSSKKLLLSDSGFYLCAWIRGGPGGETQYFGPGTRLLVL.

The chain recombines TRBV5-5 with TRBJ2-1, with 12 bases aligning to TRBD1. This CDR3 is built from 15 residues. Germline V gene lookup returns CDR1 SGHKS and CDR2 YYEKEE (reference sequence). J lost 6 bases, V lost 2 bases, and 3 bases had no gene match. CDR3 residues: CASSLGTGGSNEQFF. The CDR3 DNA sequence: TGTGCCAGCAGCTTAGGGACAGGGGGCAGCAATGAGCAGTTCTTC.

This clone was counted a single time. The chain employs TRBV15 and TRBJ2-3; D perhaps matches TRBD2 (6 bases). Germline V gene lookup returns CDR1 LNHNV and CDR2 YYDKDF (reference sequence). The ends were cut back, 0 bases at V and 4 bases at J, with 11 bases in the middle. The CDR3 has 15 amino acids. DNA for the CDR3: TGTGCCACCAGCAGAGATCGGGGGATTGCAGATACGCAGTATTTT. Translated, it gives CATSRDRGIADTQYF. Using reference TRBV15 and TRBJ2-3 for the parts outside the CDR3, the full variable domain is DAMVIQNPRYQVTQFGKPVTLSCSQTLNHNVMYWYQQKSSQAPKLLFHYYDKDFNNEADTPDNFQSRRPNTSFCFLDIRSPGLGDTAMYLCATSRDRGIADTQYFGPGTRLTVL.